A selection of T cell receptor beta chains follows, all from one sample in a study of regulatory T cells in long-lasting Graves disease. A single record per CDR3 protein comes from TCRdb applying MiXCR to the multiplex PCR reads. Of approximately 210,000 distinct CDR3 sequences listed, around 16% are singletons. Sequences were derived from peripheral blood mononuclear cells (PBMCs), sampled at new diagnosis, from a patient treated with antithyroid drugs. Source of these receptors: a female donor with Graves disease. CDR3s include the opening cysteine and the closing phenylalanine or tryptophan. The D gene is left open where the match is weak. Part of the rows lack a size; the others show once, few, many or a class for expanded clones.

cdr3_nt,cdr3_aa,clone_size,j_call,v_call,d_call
TGTGCTAGTGGTTTGGGGGGCGGCTCAGCGTTTGATGAGCAGTTCTTC,CASGLGGGSAFDEQFF,many,TRBJ2-1,TRBV12-5,-
TGTGCCAGCAGCCCCCCTGGAGGCGGGAGGCCGAACACCGGGGAGCTGTTTTTT,CASSPPGGGRPNTGELFF,-,TRBJ2-2,TRBV5-6,TRBD2
TGTGCCTGGAGTGTACCCTGGAGGGGGTACTACGAGCAGTACTTC,CAWSVPWRGYYEQYF,many,TRBJ2-7,TRBV30,-
TGTGCCAGCAGTCCTCTAACAGGGGTAATAGGAAGCAATGAGCAGTTCTTC,CASSPLTGVIGSNEQFF,-,TRBJ2-1,TRBV28,TRBD1
TGTGCCAGCAATGAGGGGGGGGTGAACACTGAAGCTTTCTTT,CASNEGGVNTEAFF,-,TRBJ1-1,TRBV28,-
TGTGCCAGCAATTTAAGGTTGGGGGCCTGGGATGAGCAGTTCTTC,CASNLRLGAWDEQFF,-,TRBJ2-1,TRBV28,-
TGTGCCAGCAGCGAGCAGACAGGGGTGGACTCCTACAATGAGCAGTTCTTC,CASSEQTGVDSYNEQFF,-,TRBJ2-1,TRBV9,TRBD1
TGTGCCAGCAGCGTAGCCGGGACGGCCTACAATGAGCAGTTCTTC,CASSVAGTAYNEQFF,-,TRBJ2-1,TRBV9,-
TGTGCCAGCAGTTTCGAGGGCCCGGACGGCTACAATGAGCAGTTCTTC,CASSFEGPDGYNEQFF,many,TRBJ2-1,TRBV28,-
TGTGCCAGCAGTTTATTTGGCATCAATAGCAATCAGCCCCAGCATTTT,CASSLFGINSNQPQHF,many,TRBJ1-5,TRBV28,-
TGTGCCAGCAGCACCTATAGCGGGACGGGTGAGCAGTACTTC,CASSTYSGTGEQYF,few,TRBJ2-7,TRBV5-4,TRBD2
TGTGCCAGCAGCTTGGAAGGCTATAGCAATCAGCCCCAGCATTTT,CASSLEGYSNQPQHF,many,TRBJ1-5,TRBV5-1,-
TGTGCCAGCTCTTCGGGAGCTAGCGGGAGGAGGGATGAGCAGTTCTTC,CASSSGASGRRDEQFF,many,TRBJ2-1,TRBV18,TRBD2
TGTGCCACCAGTGATTTAGGGACAGGGGGTTACAATGAGCAGTTCTTC,CATSDLGTGGYNEQFF,many,TRBJ2-1,TRBV24-1,TRBD1
TGCAGTGCTAGGTCGGGACAGCCTTACGAGCAGTACTTC,CSARSGQPYEQYF,many,TRBJ2-7,TRBV20-1,TRBD1
TGTGCCAGCAGTGAATTCTCGGGAGCCAAAATGGACGAGCAGTACTTC,CASSEFSGAKMDEQYF,-,TRBJ2-7,TRBV25-1,-
TGTGCCAGCAGCGCTACAGGGGTCGGAACTACTGGCACAGATACGCAGTATTTT,CASSATGVGTTGTDTQYF,many,TRBJ2-3,TRBV13,TRBD1
TGTGCCACTAGGACAGGGGGCATTATCAACTATGGCTACACCTTC,CATRTGGIINYGYTF,many,TRBJ1-2,TRBV19,TRBD1
TGTGCCAGCTCACCACCCACTACGGAGACCCAGTACTTC,CASSPPTTETQYF,many,TRBJ2-5,TRBV18,-
TGTGCCATTTCCCTCCCAGGGAGAGGCACTGAAGCTTTCTTT,CAISLPGRGTEAFF,many,TRBJ1-1,TRBV28,-
TGTGCCAGCAGTCCCGGGACAGGGGTCAGAGACTATGGCTACACCTTC,CASSPGTGVRDYGYTF,-,TRBJ1-2,TRBV7-9,TRBD1
TGCAGTGCTAGAGAGCTGGCGGGCGAGCAGTACTTC,CSARELAGEQYF,many,TRBJ2-7,TRBV20-1,-